These T cell receptor beta chains were read from a single sample in a study of cytomegalovirus exposure and HLA in healthy donors. Profiled with immunoSEQ multiplex PCR; TCRdb holds only in-frame clones, not every one. The sample includes fewer than 110,000 clones, roughly 80% of them seen just once. The sample comprised PBMCs. The origin of the receptors is a man aged 30-40 years in good health and CMV-seronegative. CDR3s include the opening cysteine and the closing phenylalanine or tryptophan. D genes are given only for firm matches. Clone size is not always given. Where it is, it says once, few, many or a class for expanded clones.

clone_size,d_call,j_call,v_call,cdr3_nt,cdr3_aa
.,TRBD1,TRBJ1-6,TRBV7-8,TGTGCCAGCAGTACACGGCGCGGGACAGTTAATTCACCCCTCCACTTT,CASSTRRGTVNSPLHF
.,.,TRBJ2-7,TRBV16,TGTGCCAGCAGCCACCGGGACACTGAGAGCTCCTACGAGCAGTACTTC,CASSHRDTESSYEQYF
.,TRBD1,TRBJ1-1,TRBV28,TGTGCCAGCAGTTTATCCAGTGAGGGGGCCTTTGAAGCTTTCTTT,CASSLSSEGAFEAFF
.,.,TRBJ1-2,TRBV28,TGTGCCAGCAGAAGAGACCAGGGTCTGCTTCCTGGCTACACCTTC,CASRRDQGLLPGYTF
.,.,TRBJ2-7,TRBV19,TGTGCCAGTAGCCCGCCGGGACATTACGAGCAGTACTTC,CASSPPGHYEQYF
.,TRBD1,TRBJ2-7,TRBV9,TGTGCCAGCAGCGTAACGACAGGGGGCTACTACGAGCAGTACTTC,CASSVTTGGYYEQYF
.,.,TRBJ1-4,TRBV9,TGTGCCAGCAGCAGCCTCCCAGGTTCCAATGAAAAACTGTTTTTT,CASSSLPGSNEKLFF
.,.,TRBJ2-4,TRBV6-1,TGTGCCAGCAGTGAATCGGGGGTGGTAAACATTCAGTACTTC,CASSESGVVNIQYF
.,TRBD2,TRBJ2-7,TRBV6-6,TGCGCCAGCCTGGGGGCTAGCGGGAGCTACGAGCAGTACTTC,CASLGASGSYEQYF
many,.,TRBJ2-2,TRBV6-4,TGTGCCAGCAGTGAGACTAACACCGGGGAGCTGTTTTTT,CASSETNTGELFF
.,TRBD2,TRBJ2-3,TRBV7-2,TGTGCCAGCAGCGCGACTAGCGGGGGGCATACAGATACGCAGTATTTT,CASSATSGGHTDTQYF
.,.,TRBJ1-4,TRBV13,TGTGCCAGCAGCTTATACTCAGGACACCCATCTAAGGATGAAAAACTGTTTTTT,CASSLYSGHPSKDEKLFF
.,TRBD2,TRBJ2-7,TRBV11-2,TGTGCCAGCAGCTTAGGCCGTCGCGGGAGTATCTCCTACGAGCAGTACTTC,CASSLGRRGSISYEQYF
.,.,TRBJ1-1,TRBV5-1,TGCGCCAGCAGCTTAACCGGAGGGAACACTGAAGCTTTCTTT,CASSLTGGNTEAFF
.,.,TRBJ2-1,TRBV4-1,TGCGCCAGCAGCCAAGATGCGGGCTTGAGCTCCTACAATGAGCAGTTCTTC,CASSQDAGLSSYNEQFF
few,TRBD1,TRBJ1-1,TRBV19,TGTGCCAGTAGTAATCCGGGACAGTTGAACACTGAAGCTTTCTTT,CASSNPGQLNTEAFF
.,.,TRBJ2-1,TRBV2,TGTGCCAGCATAGCCTACAATGAGCAGTTCTTC,CASIAYNEQFF
.,TRBD1,TRBJ2-3,TRBV29-1,TGCAGCGTTGAAGGGGGCAGGGGGCGATTCGCAGATACGCAGTATTTT,CSVEGGRGRFADTQYF
.,TRBD1,TRBJ1-1,TRBV30,TGTGCCTGGAGGATGGGACAGGGATTGGGGTTCGGGAACACTGAAGCTTTCTTT,CAWRMGQGLGFGNTEAFF
once,.,TRBJ1-6,TRBV10-1,TGCGCCAGCAGCCTCCCCTGGGAGGGGGTAGCTTTCTATAATTCACCCCTCCACTTT,CASSLPWEGVAFYNSPLHF
.,TRBD1,TRBJ2-3,TRBV7-9,TGTGCCAGCAGCTTGACAGGGCCCACAGATACGCAGTATTTT,CASSLTGPTDTQYF
.,.,TRBJ2-7,TRBV7-3,TGTGCCAGCAGCGGAGGCGGGGCTGGCTACGAGCAGTACTTC,CASSGGGAGYEQYF
.,TRBD1,TRBJ1-2,TRBV29-1,TGCAGCGTCGATGACAGGGGGCAGCGGGATGGCTACACCTTC,CSVDDRGQRDGYTF
once,.,TRBJ2-1,TRBV15,TGTGCCACCAGTCACAGAAATGAGCAGTTCTTC,CATSHRNEQFF
.,.,TRBJ1-5,TRBV30,TGTGCCTGGAGTATGGGGGGTACGGAGCCCCAGCATTTT,CAWSMGGTEPQHF
.,TRBD2,TRBJ2-7,TRBV28,TGTGCCAGTAGACTAGCGGGCCTCTACGAGCAGTACTTC,CASRLAGLYEQYF
.,.,TRBJ1-5,TRBV9,TGTGCCAGCAGCCCGGCGGGATCCGAGGGCCAGCCCCAGCATTTT,CASSPAGSEGQPQHF
.,TRBD2,TRBJ2-1,TRBV6-6,TGTGCCAGCAGTGTTCCGACTAGCGGGTCCTACAATGAGCAGTTCTTC,CASSVPTSGSYNEQFF
.,TRBD1,TRBJ2-1,TRBV10-3,TGTGCCATCAGTGCCCCCCCGGGACAGGCCTTTGGGGGCGAAGGGAATGAGCAGTTCTTC,CAISAPPGQAFGGEGNEQFF
.,TRBD2,TRBJ2-1,TRBV7-8,TGTGCCAGCAGCTTGGGAGCGGGCGGGGGCAATGAGCAGTTCTTC,CASSLGAGGGNEQFF
once,.,TRBJ1-5,TRBV27,TGTGCCAGCAGTTTGGAAGTCAGGGTAGGGCCCCAGCATTTT,CASSLEVRVGPQHF
.,TRBD1,TRBJ2-3,TRBV5-1,TGCGCCAGCAGATACCCGCACGGGACAGGGGGGGCCGGTAGCACAGATACGCAGTATTTT,CASRYPHGTGGAGSTDTQYF
.,.,TRBJ1-2,TRBV5-1,TGCGCCAGCAGCTTACCGACGGGAGACTATGGCTACACCTTC,CASSLPTGDYGYTF
.,.,TRBJ1-1,TRBV5-1,TGCGCCAGCAGCTTTGAAGACAGGCCGAACACTGAAGCTTTCTTT,CASSFEDRPNTEAFF
.,TRBD2,TRBJ2-2,TRBV4-2,TGTGCCAGCAGCCAAGGACTAGCGGTTACCGGGGAGCTGTTTTTT,CASSQGLAVTGELFF
.,.,TRBJ2-2,TRBV4-1,TGCGCCAGCAGCCAACTACCGACTCTCTCCACCGGGGAGCTGTTTTTT,CASSQLPTLSTGELFF
.,TRBD1,TRBJ2-2,TRBV6-1,TGTGCCAGCAGAGTGGGGGACAGGGCCGGCGGGGAGCTGTTTTTT,CASRVGDRAGGELFF
.,.,TRBJ1-5,TRBV10-3,TGTGCCATCAGTGAGTCTCAGGGCAATCAGCCCCAGCATTTT,CAISESQGNQPQHF
few,.,TRBJ1-1,TRBV5-4,TGTGCCAGCAGCCCCCTTGAGGGAAACACTGAAGCTTTCTTT,CASSPLEGNTEAFF
.,TRBD2,TRBJ2-3,TRBV5-1,TGCGCCAGCAGCTCCAGGACTAGCGAGAATACGCAGTATTTT,CASSSRTSENTQYF
few,TRBD1,TRBJ1-5,TRBV30,TGTGCCTGGAGTAACAGGGGCCAGCATTTT,CAWSNRGQHF
.,.,TRBJ2-1,TRBV30,TGTGCCTGGAGTGCTGGACTGGCCGGGGGAGGTGAGCAGTTCTTC,CAWSAGLAGGGEQFF
.,.,TRBJ2-5,TRBV30,TGTGCCTGGGCTTGGGGGAGGGAGACCCAGTACTTC,CAWAWGRETQYF
.,TRBD1,TRBJ1-1,TRBV7-9,TGTGCCAGCAGCTTAGCTGGAGGGGGCCGTACGGCTTTCTTT,CASSLAGGGRTAFF
.,.,TRBJ2-1,TRBV5-1,TGCGCCAGCAGCGTACCCTCGAGCGAGCAGTTCTTC,CASSVPSSEQFF
.,.,TRBJ2-3,TRBV6-1,TGTGCCAGCTTCCGGGACACTGGCACAGATACGCAGTATTTT,CASFRDTGTDTQYF